Here is one TCR beta chain with its context. Per the original methods: Quantification of nucleated cells was approximated via reference gene primer amplification. Method: immunoSEQ multiplex PCR; TCRdb's copy keeps in-frame clones and lacks some. V and J calls and clone size are given by that table; D and trimming were obtained from the DNA. The repertoire holds roughly 84,000 clones, with approximately 80% as singletons. The germline CDR1 and CDR2 sequences are MNHNY and SVGAGI (reference sequence). The CDR3 is made up of 15 amino acids. Trimming cost V 6 bases and J 5 bases; bases outside gene matches: 5. The entry originates in a study of blood T cell repertoires in COVID-19. The wider study: Some COVID-19 samples were acute and others convalescent; all came from the United States, Italy and Spain. PBMCs, B-cell-depleted T cells, or T cells were the source of the cDNA or gDNA that made up the material.

The clonotype was recovered from a woman of 80 years or more with acute or convalescent COVID-19. The chain links TRBV6-6 to TRBJ2-3; 13 bases fit TRBD2. The sample consisted of peripheral blood. This CDR3 reads CASRRTSGGGDTQYF. DNA of the CDR3: TGTGCCAGCAGGAGAACTAGCGGGGGGGGAGATACGCAGTATTTT.